The clone carrying this T cell receptor (beta chain) came up a few times. Its antigen is not known. Semi-nested PCR with Nested Universal Primer A followed constant-region reverse priming of full-length variable regions. TCRdb re-derived calls from the 5' RACE reads in MiXCR, one entry per CDR3 protein. Seen here are some 30,000 distinct CDR3 sequences, roughly a quarter observed once, and the top ten hold approximately 2.2%. The study's findings and limits: Whole repertoires were not studied in the larger cohort, only one V-J beta rearrangement.

Treg sorting used a CD4+CD25+CD127-/low gate. V lost 5 bases and J lost 2; bases outside the gene matches: 10. This CDR3 contains 17 residues. CDR1 is DFQATT, CDR2 SNEGSKA, per germline (reference sequence). Sequenced material: tumor-infiltrating Tregs sorted from the breast tumor. The receptor comes from a female donor with breast cancer. The rearrangement links TRBV20-1 to TRBJ2-1; 12 nucleotides line up with TRBD2. The CDR3 reads CSAPGLAGQSPYNEQFF. The CDR3, as DNA: TGCAGTGCTCCGGGACTAGCGGGCCAAAGCCCCTACAATGAGCAGTTCTTC.